One sample yielded the 18 T cell receptor beta chains listed below, sequenced in a study of vaccination effects on CD4 cells after COVID-19. Antigens of these TCRs are unknown. Within the ViraFEST assay, antigen-specific CD4+ T cells underwent expansion with viral peptide pools prior to sequencing. CD4+ T cells were isolated after around ten days of culture. People in the vaccine group had not been infected with SARS-CoV-2 before, and their nucleocapsid antibodies were negative. This table comes from immunoSEQ multiplex PCR, and its TCRdb copy is limited to in-frame clones, with some not included. The table lists roughly 42,000 clones, approximately 70% of them singletons, with about 25% in the top ten. The material was CD4+ T cells from PBMCs cultured with HCoV-OC43 spike peptides, obtained before COVID-19 vaccination. As for subset: HCoV-OC43 spike overlapping peptide pool stimulation. The receptors derive from a human donor who received a COVID-19 vaccine.

V gene TRBV5-4 combines with J gene TRBJ1-5; D call uncertain. The CDR3 runs 15 residues. The germline V gene has CDR1 SGHNT and CDR2 YYREEE (reference sequence). Trimming left V 2 bases short and J 2 bases short, with 11 bases between. The CDR3 spells CASSFWGEGNQPQHF. In nucleotides, the CDR3 is TGTGCCAGCAGCTTTTGGGGTGAGGGCAATCAGCCCCAGCATTTT.

This clone was recorded a few times. This rearrangement joins TRBV6-1 to TRBJ2-7, with D possibly matching TRBD1 (5 bases). The germline V and J ends were trimmed by 0 bases and 7 bases, with 10 bases remaining between them. CDR3 size: 13 residues. CDR1 and CDR2 (germline): MNHNS, SASEGT. CDR3 in amino acids: CASSEAGRWEQYF. The CDR3 bases are TGTGCCAGCAGTGAAGCGGGGCGGTGGGAGCAGTACTTC.

The chain couples TRBV3-1 (or the pseudogene TRBV3-2) to TRBJ2-2; perhaps TRBD1 as D (6 bases). Trimming removed 0 bases from V and 6 bases from J, with 23 bases in between. Germline V gene data show CDR1 as LGHDT and CDR2 as YNNKEL (reference sequence). The length of the CDR3 is 19 residues. CDR3 protein: CASSQDLVFRGLGSGELFF. As DNA, the CDR3 is TGTGCCAGCAGCCAAGATTTGGTCTTCAGGGGCCTTGGTTCCGGGGAGCTGTTTTTT.

In DNA, the CDR3 is TGTGCCAGCAGTCACGGGCAGGGGAAACTGTTTTTT. The encoded protein is CASSHGQGKLFF. The gene calls are TRBV6-2 or TRBV6-3 and TRBJ1-4; D might be TRBD1 (6 bases). CDR1 is MNHEY, CDR2 SVGEGT, per germline. Trimming removed 5 bases at V and 11 bases at J, with 12 bases between. The CDR3 is 12 amino acids.

CDR3 residues: CASKTRQGADTEAFF. Written as DNA, the CDR3 is TGTGCCTCAAAGACGAGACAGGGGGCAGACACTGAAGCTTTCTTT. The chain combines TRBV10-3 with TRBJ1-1, with 10 bases matching TRBD1. The CDR3 length is 15 residues. V was clipped by 11 bases and J by 3 bases; unmatched bases: 12. Germline V lookup: CDR1 ENHRY, CDR2 SYGVKD.

The chain carries TRBV7-9 and TRBJ1-2, with 7 bases aligning to TRBD1. This CDR3 contains 13 residues. CDR1 and CDR2 (germline): SEHNR, FQNEAQ (reference sequence). V gave up 3 bases and J gave up 2 bases; unmatched junction bases: 0. CDR3 sequence: CASSLGQNYGYTF. The CDR3 bases are TGTGCCAGCAGCTTGGGACAGAACTATGGCTACACCTTC.

This clone was detected only a few times. The rearrangement uses TRBV30 and TRBJ1-1; D not resolved. Trimming left V 3 bases short and J 1 base short, with 15 bases between. The length of the CDR3 is 15 residues. Per the germline V gene, CDR1 is GTSNPN and CDR2 is SVGIG (reference sequence). The DNA of the CDR3 is TGTGCCTGGAGCTATAGTCCATTCGCGAACACTGAAGCTTTCTTT. It translates to CAWSYSPFANTEAFF.

This rearrangement joins TRBV28 to TRBJ1-2; possibly TRBD1 for D (6 bases). Germline CDR1 is MDHEN and CDR2 is SYDVKM. CDR3 length: 14 amino acids. The V end lost 7 bases, the J end lost 7 bases, and 19 bases lay between the germline ends. The DNA for the CDR3 is TGTGCCAGCACCGGACTACAGGGTTCCTCTGGCTACACCTTC. This codes for CASTGLQGSSGYTF.

The rearrangement joins TRBV6-5 to TRBJ1-1; D is unclear. The CDR3 has 11 amino acids. V was clipped by 6 bases and J by 1 base, with 3 bases between them. Per germline, CDR1 MNHEY and CDR2 SVGAGI. This chain's CDR3 is CASSTNTEAFF. CDR3 nucleotides: TGTGCCAGCAGCACGAACACTGAAGCTTTCTTT.

CDR3 sequence: CASSLRNNEKLFF. The CDR3 DNA sequence: TGTGCCAGCAGCCTCAGGAATAATGAAAAACTGTTTTTT. The rearrangement uses TRBV5-6 and TRBJ1-4, with D hard to call. CDR1 and CDR2 (germline): SGHDT, YYEEEE. V gave up 4 bases and J gave up 4 bases, with 8 bases separating them. The CDR3 extends over 13 amino acids.

The V call is TRBV5-4, the J call TRBJ2-7; 11 nucleotides match TRBD2. The length of the CDR3 is 15 residues. V trimming: 4 bases; J trimming: 2 bases; junction bases outside the gene matches: 5. The germline CDR1 and CDR2 sequences are SGHNT and YYREEE (reference sequence). The CDR3 spells CASSPGLAETYEQYF. The CDR3 DNA reads as TGTGCCAGCAGCCCGGGACTAGCGGAAACCTACGAGCAGTACTTC.

The chain is built from TRBV19 and TRBJ1-1; 9 bases agree with TRBD1. CDR3 length: 14 amino acids. Losses at the gene ends were 3 bases for V and 4 bases for J; bases not matched to a gene: 3. Looked up from germline, CDR1 is LNHDA and CDR2 is SQIVND (reference sequence). In DNA, the CDR3 is TGTGCCAGTAGTATGGGGACAGGGCCCACTGAAGCTTTCTTT. Its translation: CASSMGTGPTEAFF.

The J gene is TRBJ2-2, the V gene TRBV30; TRBD2 agrees at 7 bases. V lost 8 bases, J lost 5 bases, and 14 bases stayed unmatched. CDR3 length: 15 residues. In germline, CDR1 is GTSNPN, CDR2 SVGIG (reference sequence). CDR3 residues: CAGGEASGITGELFF. CDR3 in DNA: TGTGCCGGGGGGGAGGCTAGCGGTATAACCGGGGAGCTGTTTTTT.

The chain uses TRBV2 and TRBJ2-5, with D possibly matching TRBD2 (6 bases). CDR1 and CDR2 from the germline V gene are SNHLY and FYNNEI. V was shortened by 4 bases and J by 4 bases, with 16 bases between the two germline ends. This CDR3 has 15 residues. The CDR3 reads CASSVGLRGGETQYF. DNA of the CDR3: TGTGCCAGCAGTGTGGGACTTAGGGGTGGAGAGACCCAGTACTTC.

The chain combines TRBV18 with TRBJ2-1, with TRBD2 matching 10 bases. V shed 0 bases and J 6 bases; nucleotides not matched to a gene: 2. The CDR3 contains 15 residues. The germline CDR1 and CDR2 sequences are KGHSH and LQKENI. In DNA form, the CDR3 reads TGTGCCAGCTCACCACCTAGCGGGGGGCCCAATGAGCAGTTCTTC. It yields the protein CASSPPSGGPNEQFF.

The V call is TRBV9, the J call TRBJ1-2; 9 nucleotides line up with TRBD1. With 0 bases clipped from V and 5 bases from J, the junction kept 2 bases outside the gene matches. The CDR3 is 14 amino acids. Germline V gives CDR1 SGDLS, CDR2 YYNGEE. The CDR3 DNA follows: TGTGCCAGCAGCGTAGGGACAGGGGCATATGGCTACACCTTC. Protein: CASSVGTGAYGYTF.

This chain connects TRBV19 to TRBJ1-1; a possible D gene is TRBD1 (5 bases). Looked up from germline, CDR1 is LNHDA and CDR2 is SQIVND (reference sequence). Between the trimmed V and J ends, which lost 9 bases and 1 base, there was a span of 12 bases. The CDR3 spans 13 residues. CDR3 sequence: CASSKTGNTEAFF. DNA of the CDR3: TGTGCCAGCTCGAAAACAGGGAACACTGAAGCTTTCTTT.

This clone was recorded once. This chain links TRBV6-2 or TRBV6-3 with TRBJ1-2; TRBD1 matches at 9 bases. CDR1 and CDR2 from the germline V gene are MNHEY and SVGEGT. There are 14 residues in the CDR3. The V segment lost 5 bases and the J segment 5 bases; nucleotides outside the gene matches: 6. Here the CDR3 reads CASSLSGTGYGYTF. For the CDR3, the DNA is TGTGCCAGCAGTCTCTCCGGGACAGGGTATGGCTACACCTTC.